What follows are 14 T cell receptor beta chains derived from one specimen sequenced in a study of PD-L1 blockade in urothelial cancer. Sequencing used immunoSEQ multiplex PCR; TCRdb keeps in-frame clones, though not all of them. The sample yields some 100,000 clones, roughly nine tenths seen once. The sample was PBMCs, taken around atezolizumab (anti-PD-L1) treatment. These receptors all stem from a woman aged 80 or older with urothelial cancer.

CDR3 DNA: TGTGCCAGCAGCCCCGGGACAGGGGGTAACAGCAATCAGCCCCAGCATTTT. It codes for CASSPGTGGNSNQPQHF. The chain joins TRBV11-2 to TRBJ1-5, with 11 bases that match TRBD1. The CDR3 runs to 17 residues. The germline V gene encodes CDR1 SGHAT and CDR2 FQNNGV. The J segment lost 1 base and the V segment lost 5 bases, leaving 7 bases of the junction unmatched.

This clone was observed a handful of times. The rearrangement links TRBV30 to TRBJ1-5; the match to TRBD1 covers 7 bases. After removal of 0 bases from V and 0 bases from J, the junction contained 5 bases not matched to a gene. This CDR3 has 16 amino acids. Germline-derived CDR1 and CDR2 are GTSNPN and SVGIG (reference sequence). CDR3 coding DNA: TGTGCCTGGAGTGTACGCAGGGGGAGTAGCAATCAGCCCCAGCATTTT. Protein product: CAWSVRRGSSNQPQHF.

This chain connects TRBV7-8 to TRBJ2-2, with 8 bases fitting TRBD2. Germline values: CDR1 SGHVS, CDR2 FQNEAQ. This CDR3 region has 16 residues. V gave up 0 bases and J gave up 7 bases; unmatched junction bases: 7. CDR3: CASSLAPAGVVGELFF. CDR3 nucleotide sequence: TGTGCCAGCAGCTTAGCGCCAGCGGGAGTGGTCGGGGAGCTGTTTTTT.

The chain's CDR3 is CASSLGTGIETQYF. The DNA of the CDR3 is TGTGCCAGCAGCTTAGGGACAGGGATAGAGACCCAGTACTTC. The chain joins TRBV7-3 to TRBJ2-5; TRBD1 matches 9 bases. CDR1 and CDR2 (germline): SGHTA, FQGTGA. Trimming removed 2 bases from V and 4 bases from J; junction bases left unmatched: 2. The CDR3 has 14 amino acids.

This clone was counted between two and nine times. The chain uses TRBV28 and TRBJ1-5; TRBD1 agrees at 10 bases. The V gene's germline CDR1 is MDHEN and CDR2 SYDVKM. V was pared by 4 bases and J by 6 bases, with 6 bases of the junction left unmatched. This CDR3 has 15 amino acids. The CDR3 sequence: CASSSTGGPIQPQHF. The CDR3 DNA is TGTGCCAGCAGTTCGACAGGGGGCCCGATTCAGCCCCAGCATTTT.

This sequence joins TRBV27 and TRBJ2-3; unclear D gene. The ends were cut back, 3 bases at V and 6 bases at J, with 10 bases in the middle. This CDR3 has 13 residues. The V gene's germline CDR1 is MNHEY and CDR2 SMNVEV (reference sequence). The CDR3 DNA sequence: TGTGCCAGCAGTTTGTCCTGGGCGGATACGCAGTATTTT. This encodes CASSLSWADTQYF.

The J gene is TRBJ2-2, the V gene TRBV11-3; TRBD1 aligns across 7 bases. The V gene's germline CDR1 is SGHNT and CDR2 YENEEA. The J segment lost 7 bases and the V segment lost 1 base, leaving 6 bases of the junction unmatched. CDR3 length equals 15 residues. The CDR3 here is CASSLGDREGGELFF. In DNA form, the CDR3 reads TGTGCCAGCAGCTTAGGCGACAGGGAAGGCGGGGAGCTGTTTTTT.

There are a few counts of this clone. The V call is TRBV21-1, the J call TRBJ1-1. TRBV21-1 is flagged as a pseudogene. There are 14 residues in the CDR3. CDR3 amino acids: CASSKERRNTEAFF. CDR3 coding DNA: TGTGCCAGCAGCAAAGAAAGGAGGAACACTGAAGCTTTCTTT.

This rearrangement joins TRBV5-1 to TRBJ2-6; a weak D match, TRBD1 (6 bases). Germline V gene data show CDR1 as SGHRS and CDR2 as YFSETQ. CDR3 size: 17 residues. The V and J ends lost 1 base and 0 bases respectively, with 11 bases between them. This chain's CDR3 is CASSLTPTGSGANVLTF. In DNA, the CDR3 is TGCGCCAGCAGCTTGACACCGACAGGCTCTGGGGCCAACGTCCTGACTTTC.

The chain combines TRBV2 with TRBJ2-7; tentative D call: TRBD1 (6 bases). Trimming left V 6 bases short and J 2 bases short, with 14 bases between. CDR3 length equals 14 residues. Germline CDR1 reads SNHLY; CDR2 reads FYNNEI. CDR3 coding DNA: TGTGCCAGCAGGTTCGTTCAGGGGACCTACGAGCAGTACTTC. It encodes CASRFVQGTYEQYF. Together with reference TRBV2 and TRBJ2-7, the CDR3 gives the full variable domain: EPEVTQTPSHQVTQMGQEVILRCVPISNHLYFYWYRQILGQKVEFLVSFYNNEISEKSEIFDDQFSVERPDGSNFTLKIRSTKLEDSAMYFCASRFVQGTYEQYFGPGTRLTVT.

This clone has a handful of counts. The chain is built from TRBV10-3 and TRBJ2-3; 8 bases fit TRBD1. The CDR3 has 13 residues. Germline values: CDR1 ENHRY, CDR2 SYGVKD. Trimming at V came to 6 bases and at J to 1 base, leaving 0 bases not matched to a gene. The CDR3 reads CAIRGQGTDTQYF. CDR3 nucleotides: TGTGCCATCAGGGGACAGGGCACAGATACGCAGTATTTT.

This clone was detected only a few times. The chain links TRBV19 to TRBJ2-1; weak D call: TRBD2 (6 bases). V lost 2 bases to trimming and J lost 11 bases, with 19 bases between them. This CDR3 is built from 15 residues. Germline V CDR1 and CDR2: LNHDA, SQIVND (reference sequence). In DNA form, the CDR3 reads TGTGCCAGTAGTATAACCCCGACTAGGAGAGTTCAGCAGTTCTTC. Translating gives CASSITPTRRVQQFF.

The V gene is TRBV10-3, the J gene TRBJ2-1; 10 positions match TRBD2. From germline, CDR1 is ENHRY and CDR2 SYGVKD. V dropped 3 bases and J dropped 7; count of bases not matched to a gene: 6. This CDR3 spans 15 amino acids. The CDR3 bases are TGTGCCATCAGTGAAGGGACTAGCGCCTTAAATGAGCAGTTCTTC. Its translation is CAISEGTSALNEQFF.

As for this clone: The germline gene is not matched at one end of the junction; a read error may be the cause. The gene calls are TRBV7-8 and TRBJ2-7; 8 bases line up with TRBD1. In germline, CDR1 is SGHVS, CDR2 FQNEAQ. This CDR3 comprises 12 residues. CDR3 in amino acids: CASSLPGTGPRF. The CDR3 region has the DNA TGTGCCAGCAGCTTACCGGGGACAGGCCCCCGCTTC.